Listed below are T cell receptor beta chains from one sample, sequenced in a study of shared clonotypes between healthy human individuals. Assay used: immunoSEQ multiplex PCR; TCRdb lists only in-frame clones, some missing. The sample has nearly 1 million clones; 70% to 85% are singletons. Sample: memory CD4+ T cells sorted from blood. These receptors were collected from a man aged 18 to 30 in good health. Both conserved end residues are part of each CDR3. Fields, in order: J gene, D gene, V gene, clone size, CDR3 protein, CDR3 DNA. The D gene is left open where the match is weak. A clone size is listed for some rows: how often the clone was seen (once, few, many), or a class if it is expanded.

TRBJ1-2 | NA | TRBV27 | few | CASSPGDPWDGYTF | TGTGCCAGCAGTCCCGGGGACCCTTGGGATGGCTACACCTTC
TRBJ2-2 | TRBD1 | TRBV7-2 | NA | CASSRQGTTGELFF | TGTGCCAGCAGTCGACAGGGCACCACCGGGGAGCTGTTTTTT
TRBJ2-7 | NA | TRBV28 | once | CASSNEGRPSYEQYF | TGTGCCAGCAGTAACGAGGGGCGACCATCCTACGAGCAGTACTTC
TRBJ1-3 | TRBD1 | TRBV2 | NA | CASSGGQEAGNTIYF | TGTGCCAGCAGTGGGGGACAGGAAGCTGGAAACACCATATATTTT
TRBJ1-2 | TRBD1 | TRBV18 | NA | CASSRGQGYNYGYTF | TGTGCCAGCTCACGAGGACAGGGATATAACTATGGCTACACCTTC
TRBJ1-5 | NA | TRBV5-1 | NA | CASSLDGGQVQPQHF | TGCGCCAGCAGCTTGGACGGGGGACAAGTTCAGCCCCAGCATTTT
TRBJ2-1 | NA | TRBV30 | NA | CAWSLGDTYNEQFF | TGTGCCTGGAGTTTGGGGGACACCTACAATGAGCAGTTCTTC
TRBJ2-6 | NA | TRBV5-4 | NA | CASSLGPGGANVLTF | TGTGCCAGCAGCTTGGGTCCGGGGGGGGCCAACGTCCTGACTTTC
TRBJ2-5 | TRBD2 | TRBV2 | NA | CASSVQGLAVRETQYF | TGTGCCAGCAGTGTACAAGGACTAGCTGTTAGGGAGACCCAGTACTTC
TRBJ1-4 | TRBD1 | TRBV7-9 | few | CASSLGQGENEKLFF | TGTGCCAGCAGCTTAGGACAGGGCGAGAATGAAAAACTGTTTTTT
TRBJ1-3 | TRBD1 | TRBV18 | NA | CASSAGPGQSRSGNTIYF | TGTGCCAGCTCAGCGGGACCGGGACAGAGCCGCTCTGGAAACACCATATATTTT
TRBJ2-3 | NA | TRBV28 | few | CASEGRIGADTQYF | TGTGCCAGCGAGGGACGAATAGGGGCAGATACGCAGTATTTT
TRBJ2-7 | NA | TRBV5-1 | NA | CASSWASSITYEQYF | TGCGCCAGCAGCTGGGCCTCGTCAATTACGTACGAGCAGTACTTC
TRBJ1-6 | NA | TRBV5-6 | few | CASSLEQGFNSPLHF | TGTGCCAGCAGCTTGGAGCAGGGATTCAATTCACCCCTCCACTTT
TRBJ2-1 | TRBD2 | TRBV6-1 | NA | CASSGLAGALSSYNEQFF | TGTGCCAGCAGTGGACTAGCGGGAGCGTTAAGCTCCTACAATGAGCAGTTCTTC
TRBJ1-5 | NA | TRBV5-1 | few | CASSLEGRNQPQHF | TGCGCCAGCAGCTTAGAGGGTCGCAATCAGCCCCAGCATTTT
TRBJ2-7 | NA | TRBV7-9 | NA | CASSFRSRYEQYF | TGTGCCAGCAGCTTCAGGAGCCGCTACGAGCAGTACTTC
TRBJ2-3 | NA | TRBV2 | NA | CASKLSKTTDTQYF | TGTGCCAGCAAGCTCTCGAAAACCACAGATACGCAGTATTTT
TRBJ1-2 | TRBD1 | TRBV5-1 | NA | CASSLSVDRVYGYTF | TGCGCCAGCAGCTTGTCTGTCGACAGGGTCTATGGCTACACCTTC
TRBJ2-2 | TRBD2 | TRBV30 | NA | CAWSPRTSGSRAGELFF | TGTGCCTGGAGTCCCCGGACTAGCGGGAGTCGGGCCGGGGAGCTGTTTTTT
TRBJ1-2 | TRBD1 | TRBV6-5 | NA | CASSYGTGTYGYTF | TGTGCCAGCAGTTACGGGACAGGCACCTATGGCTACACCTTC
TRBJ2-3 | NA | TRBV6-5 | NA | CASRESTDTQYF | TGTGCCAGCAGGGAGAGCACAGATACGCAGTATTTT
TRBJ1-2 | NA | TRBV4-1 | NA | CASSQGYARSLNYGYTF | TGCGCCAGCAGCCAAGGATATGCTCGGAGTTTAAACTATGGCTACACCTTC
TRBJ1-6 | NA | TRBV7-2 | NA | CASSPRASYWALHF | TGTGCCAGCAGCCCAAGGGCGTCTTATTGGGCCCTCCACTTT
TRBJ2-7 | NA | TRBV5-6 | NA | CASSKRPGVVSYEQYF | TGTGCCAGCAGCAAACGACCAGGGGTAGTGTCCTACGAGCAGTACTTC
TRBJ2-7 | NA | TRBV5-6 | NA | CASSLDPSGRSYEQYF | TGTGCCAGCAGCTTGGACCCTAGTGGTCGCTCCTACGAGCAGTACTTC
TRBJ2-7 | TRBD1 | TRBV30 | NA | CAWSNTDRERSYEQYF | TGTGCCTGGAGCAACACTGACAGGGAACGCTCCTACGAGCAGTACTTC
TRBJ2-4 | NA | TRBV5-1 | NA | CASSPARGRYIQYF | TGCGCCAGCAGCCCAGCCAGGGGAAGATACATTCAGTACTTC
TRBJ2-1 | TRBD2 | TRBV6-1 | NA | CASSASGGRNEQFF | TGTGCCAGCAGTGCTAGCGGGGGGCGGAATGAGCAGTTCTTC
TRBJ1-1 | TRBD1 | TRBV5-1 | few | CASSSTGGRTEAFF | TGCGCCAGCAGCTCGACAGGGGGAAGGACTGAAGCTTTCTTT
TRBJ1-1 | NA | TRBV11-2 | NA | CASSPGEEKNTEAFF | TGTGCCAGCAGCCCTGGCGAAGAGAAGAACACTGAAGCTTTCTTT
TRBJ1-1 | NA | TRBV5-1 | many | CASSLAQGNTEAFF | TGCGCCAGCAGCTTGGCCCAGGGGAACACTGAAGCTTTCTTT
TRBJ2-3 | TRBD2 | TRBV5-1 | NA | CASSLVSGSLTDTQYF | TGCGCCAGCAGCTTGGTTAGCGGGAGTCTGACAGATACGCAGTATTTT
TRBJ1-1 | NA | TRBV7-9 | NA | CASILATGRLIGEAFF | TGTGCCAGCATCTTAGCCACGGGAAGACTTATCGGTGAAGCTTTCTTT
TRBJ2-2 | NA | TRBV11-3 | NA | CASSLSGQTGELFF | TGTGCCAGCAGCTTGTCAGGGCAGACCGGGGAGCTGTTTTTT
TRBJ2-3 | TRBD2 | TRBV6-6 | once | CASRPRTSGRPDTQYF | TGTGCCAGCAGACCTCGGACTAGCGGCAGGCCAGATACGCAGTATTTT
TRBJ1-2 | NA | TRBV5-1 | NA | CASSLTPTQQNYGYTF | TGCGCCAGCAGCTTGACCCCCACACAGCAAAACTATGGCTACACCTTC
TRBJ1-1 | NA | TRBV19 | few | CASSRGQENTEAFF | TGTGCCAGTAGTAGGGGACAAGAGAACACTGAAGCTTTCTTT
TRBJ1-1 | NA | TRBV27 | NA | CASSSWRGTEAFF | TGTGCCAGCAGTTCATGGAGGGGGACTGAAGCTTTCTTT
TRBJ2-7 | NA | TRBV18 | NA | CASSQGVREQYF | TGTGCCAGCTCACAGGGGGTCCGCGAGCAGTACTTC
TRBJ1-1 | NA | TRBV27 | once | CASSFKGSTEAFF | TGTGCCAGCAGTTTTAAGGGTTCCACTGAAGCTTTCTTT
TRBJ2-1 | NA | TRBV5-4 | few | CASSSAQGSYNEQFF | TGTGCCAGCAGCTCCGCCCAGGGCTCCTACAATGAGCAGTTCTTC
TRBJ2-2 | NA | TRBV27 | NA | CASRATPNTGELFF | TGTGCCAGCAGGGCCACACCAAACACCGGGGAGCTGTTTTTT
TRBJ2-7 | NA | TRBV5-4 | NA | CASSLKNSYEQYF | TGTGCCAGCAGCTTGAAGAACTCCTACGAGCAGTACTTC
TRBJ2-7 | NA | TRBV6-1 | NA | CASSEVGLYRSSYEQYF | TGTGCCAGCAGTGAAGTCGGCCTTTATAGAAGCTCCTACGAGCAGTACTTC